The 18 T cell receptor beta chains below all came from one sample that was sequenced in a study of spatial heterogeneity in lung cancer. General study findings and limits: Intratumoral expanded alpha and beta TCR counts were found to track tumor mutation counts.

No antigen has been assigned to these receptors. The time point was: sample taken at primary tumor resection. TCRdb used MiXCR to reprocess the 5' RACE reads, holding one entry per CDR3 protein. This table holds approximately 18,000 distinct CDR3 sequences, almost 6% found once. The sample consisted of lung tumor tissue, taken at surgery. These TCRs come from a female donor with early-stage non-small cell lung cancer.

This clonotype was seen a few times. This beta chain is a stray sequence in a library constructed for alpha chains; its clone size is not meaningful. The chain joins TRBV12-3 or TRBV12-4 to TRBJ2-3, with 7 bases that match TRBD1. V was clipped by 6 bases and J by 3 bases; unmatched bases: 3. The CDR3 is 13 residues long. CDR3 DNA: TGTGCCAGCAGCAGACAGGGAACAGATACGCAGTATTTT. Residues: CASSRQGTDTQYF.

This clonotype has at least ten counts. Because the library targeted alpha chains, this beta chain is an off-target read whose size means little. The chain combines TRBV7-2 with TRBJ2-3; maybe TRBD1 (5 bases). The CDR3 is made up of 12 amino acids. The germline V gene has CDR1 SGHTA and CDR2 FQGNSA. Trimming removed 5 bases from V and 6 bases from J, with 9 bases in between. CDR3 amino acids: CASSLRADTQYF. CDR3 DNA sequence: TGTGCCAGCAGCCTCAGGGCGGATACGCAGTATTTT.

This clonotype was detected many times. This beta chain is off target for a library built for alpha chains, so its abundance means little. This chain joins TRBV3-1 and TRBJ2-1, with TRBD2 matching 12 bases. J gave up 7 bases and V 0 bases, and 7 bases lay outside the gene matches. The CDR3 extends over 17 amino acids. The V gene's germline CDR1 is LGHDT and CDR2 YNNKEL (reference sequence). The CDR3 loop is CASSQEARLAGGNEQFF. The CDR3 DNA reads TGTGCCAGCAGCCAAGAGGCTCGGCTAGCGGGGGGGAATGAGCAGTTCTTC.

In this sample, this clonotype turned up many times. This beta chain is off target for a library built for alpha chains, so its abundance means little. The chain uses TRBV28 and TRBJ1-1, with D uncertain. This CDR3 comprises 15 residues. Germline loops: CDR1 MDHEN, CDR2 SYDVKM. The V gene lost 0 bases and the J gene lost 0 bases, with 8 bases spanning the gap. The CDR3 loop reads CASSLWAEVNTEAFF. CDR3 nucleotide sequence: TGTGCCAGCAGTTTATGGGCAGAAGTGAACACTGAAGCTTTCTTT.

As concerns this clonotype: In a library made to pick up alpha chains, this beta chain is a stray read with a size that means little. This chain connects TRBV5-1 to TRBJ2-6; no clear D gene. There are 18 residues in the CDR3. The V gene lost 0 bases and the J gene lost 0 bases, with 13 bases spanning the gap. The germline V gene encodes CDR1 SGHRS and CDR2 YFSETQ. The CDR3 DNA is TGCGCCAGCAGCTTGGTCCTCGGTCCCAGCTCTGGGGCCAACGTCCTGACTTTC. Residues: CASSLVLGPSSGANVLTF.

There are many counts of this clonotype. This beta chain represents an off-target read in a library built for alpha chains; its size is of limited meaning. The chain links TRBV29-1 to TRBJ2-1; 7 bases line up with TRBD2. The length of the CDR3 is 17 residues. Trimming cost V 6 bases and J 2 bases; bases outside gene matches: 16. The germline gives CDR1 SQVTM, CDR2 ANQGSEA. CDR3 DNA: TGCAGCGTCGGGGGGAGTTTTCGGCGGATTACCTACAATGAGCAGTTCTTC. Its translation is CSVGGSFRRITYNEQFF.

This clonotype was recorded at least ten times. Little can be read into the size of this beta chain, an off-target read in a library designed for alpha chains. The chain carries TRBV28 and TRBJ1-4; D gene unclear. CDR1 and CDR2 (germline): MDHEN, SYDVKM. Trimming cost V 7 bases and J 7 bases, with 7 bases left between them. CDR3 length: 11 amino acids. CDR3 protein: CASTTTEKLFF. The CDR3 DNA follows: TGTGCCAGCACGACCACTGAAAAACTGTTTTTT.

This clonotype is categorized as medium-sized. A library made for alpha chains picked up this beta chain off target, so its size means little. J is TRBJ2-1 and V is TRBV29-1, with 7 bases matching TRBD2. The germline V gene has CDR1 SQVTM and CDR2 ANQGSEA. With 6 bases clipped from V and 0 bases from J, the junction kept 5 bases outside the gene matches. This CDR3 contains 14 residues. Here the CDR3 reads CSVASGISYNEQFF. The DNA of the CDR3 is TGCAGCGTAGCAAGCGGGATCTCCTACAATGAGCAGTTCTTC.

Turning to this clonotype: Found in a library prepared for alpha chains, this beta chain is an off-target read, and its abundance has little meaning. The genes are TRBV10-2 and TRBJ1-1; a weak D match, TRBD1 (6 bases). Trimming shortened V by 4 bases and J by 6 bases, and 12 bases separated the two germline ends. The CDR3 spans 13 residues. Germline-derived CDR1 and CDR2 are WSHSY and SAAADI. The CDR3 bases are TGCGCCAGCAGTGGAGGGGGGAGGTCTGAAGCTTTCTTT. This gives the protein CASSGGGRSEAFF.

This clonotype was counted at least ten times. This beta chain is an off-target read within a library intended for alpha chains, so its frequency means little. The chain employs TRBV5-1 and TRBJ2-2, with D maybe TRBD2 (5 bases). CDR3 length: 15 amino acids. The germline V gene has CDR1 SGHRS and CDR2 YFSETQ. Trimming took off 2 bases at V and 3 bases at J, with 11 bases between the two ends. CDR3 in DNA: TGCGCCAGCAGCTTATCCGGGCGGGACACCGGGGAGCTGTTTTTT. It encodes CASSLSGRDTGELFF.

By frequency in the sample, this clonotype is medium-sized. This beta chain came through as a stray read in a library set up for alpha chains, and its size says little. V and J are TRBV12-3 or TRBV12-4 and TRBJ1-2; no reliable D call. Deletions cut 1 base from V and 7 bases from J, with 7 bases between. This CDR3 region has 12 residues. The CDR3 sequence is CASSLDWGGYTF. CDR3 bases: TGTGCCAGCAGTTTAGATTGGGGTGGCTACACCTTC.

This clonotype is categorized as medium-sized. This beta chain represents an off-target read in a library built for alpha chains; its size is of limited meaning. This chain connects TRBV5-6 to TRBJ2-7; the match to TRBD2 covers 10 bases. Germline assignment: CDR1 SGHDT and CDR2 YYEEEE. This CDR3 has 16 amino acids. J was trimmed by 1 base and V by 4 bases; bases with no gene match: 8. This chain's CDR3 is CASSPALAGYSYEQYF. DNA for the CDR3: TGTGCCAGCAGCCCCGCACTAGCGGGATATTCCTACGAGCAGTACTTC.

Many counts were recorded for this clonotype. Since the library was made to target alpha chains, this beta chain is a stray read and its abundance is not meaningful. This chain uses TRBV25-1 with TRBJ2-1; unclear D gene. This CDR3 has 11 amino acids. CDR1 is MGHDK and CDR2 is SYGVNS in the germline V gene. The ends were cut back, 6 bases at V and 4 bases at J, with 4 bases in the middle. The CDR3 spells CASRGYNEQFF. CDR3 in DNA: TGTGCCAGCAGGGGGTACAATGAGCAGTTCTTC.

Ten or more counts support this clonotype. The library was prepared for alpha chains; this beta chain is a stray read, so its frequency means little. The rearrangement joins TRBV20-1 to TRBJ2-1; no clear D. The CDR3 totals 14 residues. Trimming left V 3 bases short and J 6 bases short, with 15 bases between. CDR1 is DFQATT and CDR2 is SNEGSKA in the germline V gene (reference sequence). Written as DNA, the CDR3 is TGCAGTGCTAGTGTAGTCGGACGCCGCAATGAGCAGTTCTTC. Its protein is CSASVVGRRNEQFF.

Within the sample, this clonotype is medium-sized. This beta chain turned up in a library designed for alpha chains; as an off-target read, its abundance says little. The rearrangement uses TRBV4-2 and TRBJ1-6; D is unclear. This CDR3 spans 15 amino acids. Trimming cost V 1 base and J 7 bases, with 11 bases left between them. Germline CDR1 and CDR2: LGHNA and YNFKEQ. The CDR3: CASSQVQEENSPLHF. In DNA form, the CDR3 reads TGTGCCAGCAGCCAAGTCCAGGAGGAGAATTCACCCCTCCACTTT.

At least ten counts were recorded for this clonotype. This beta chain came through as a stray read in a library set up for alpha chains, and its size says little. In DNA form, the CDR3 reads TGTGCCAGCAGCTTAATTTTCTCTGAAGCTTTCTTT. Its translation: CASSLIFSEAFF. The rearrangement links TRBV7-2 to TRBJ1-1, with no clear D. CDR3 length equals 12 residues. CDR1 and CDR2 from the germline V gene are SGHTA and FQGNSA. V was clipped by 2 bases and J by 6 bases, with 7 bases between them.

This clonotype was picked up many times. As an off-target read in a library built for alpha chains, this beta chain has a frequency of little significance. This chain links TRBV7-6 with TRBJ1-2; D unresolved. The CDR3 spans 13 residues. V dropped 5 bases and J dropped 2 bases, with 9 bases sitting between them. Germline-derived CDR1 and CDR2 are SGHVS and FNYEAQ. CDR3 region: CASSPGNNYGYTF. The CDR3 DNA follows: TGTGCCAGCAGCCCTGGCAACAACTATGGCTACACCTTC.

This clonotype occurred many times. Since the library was made to target alpha chains, this beta chain is a stray read and its abundance is not meaningful. The rearrangement links TRBV6-6 to TRBJ2-7; weak D call: TRBD1 (6 bases). The ends were cut back, 5 bases at V and 2 bases at J, with 16 bases in the middle. This CDR3 contains 15 residues. Germline values: CDR1 MNHNY, CDR2 SVGAGI (reference sequence). The CDR3: CASSKATGRPYEQYF. In DNA, the CDR3 is TGTGCCAGCAGTAAAGCGACAGGCCGACCCTACGAGCAGTACTTC.